Shown below are 20 T cell receptor beta chains from a single sample sequenced in a study of CD8+CD57+ T cells in acquired aplastic anemia. Selection for sequencing was limited to patients who had shown CD8+CD57+ cell expansion by flow cytometry. Investigators profiled TCR beta VDJ and CDR3 from genomic DNA template. TCRdb used MiXCR to reprocess the reads, holding one entry per CDR3 protein. The data contain 310,000 or so distinct CDR3 sequences, 50% to 65% of them singletons. Sequencing was done on a sample of sorted CD4+, CD8+, or CD8+CD57+ T cells (not recorded which) from PBMCs. These TCRs come from a human donor with aplastic anemia.

The V gene is TRBV9, the J gene TRBJ2-2, with TRBD1 identical over 8 bases. Germline V gene lookup returns CDR1 SGDLS and CDR2 YYNGEE. The CDR3 spans 14 residues. With 3 bases clipped from V and 8 bases from J, the junction kept 6 bases outside the gene matches. CDR3 residues: CASSETTGVGELFF. CDR3 in DNA: TGTGCCAGCAGCGAGACGACAGGGGTTGGGGAGCTGTTTTTT.

A word on this clonotype: At one end, the junction sequence differs from germline, possibly due to a read error. The chain recombines TRBV7-7 with TRBJ2-7; tentative D call: TRBD2 (5 bases). Germline CDR1 SSHAT, CDR2 FNYEAQ (reference sequence). The CDR3 runs to 14 residues. CDR3 protein: CASSLAPGAYEQYF. The CDR3 coding sequence is TGTGCTAGCAGCTTAGCGCCCGGGGCCTACGAGCAGTACTTC.

This chain joins TRBV19 and TRBJ2-1; TRBD2 aligns across 7 bases. J was trimmed by 2 bases and V by 3 bases; bases with no gene match: 7. Germline V gene sequence: CDR1 LNHDA, CDR2 SQIVND (reference sequence). The CDR3 is 16 amino acids. The CDR3 coding sequence is TGTGCCAGTAGTATTGGTACGGGGGGACCCTACAATGAGCAGTTCTTC. This gives the protein CASSIGTGGPYNEQFF.

This clonotype was seen at least ten times. This rearrangement joins TRBV7-8 to TRBJ1-4; D remains ambiguous. This CDR3 comprises 14 residues. CDR1 and CDR2 from the germline V gene are SGHVS and FQNEAQ. Trimming pared 5 bases from V and 7 bases from J, leaving 14 bases between. The CDR3 spells CASSPRGTAEKLFF. The CDR3 DNA sequence: TGTGCCAGCAGCCCTCGGGGTACGGCTGAAAAACTGTTTTTT.

The sample holds many counts of this clonotype. The chain has TRBV27 and TRBJ1-6; D ambiguous. Trimming stripped 3 bases from V and 10 bases from J, with 13 bases between. Germline CDR1 MNHEY, CDR2 SMNVEV (reference sequence). This CDR3 is 14 amino acids long. In DNA form, the CDR3 reads TGTGCCAGCAGTTTCCTGTTAGAATCCTCACCCCTCCACTTT. It is translated as CASSFLLESSPLHF.

The chain uses TRBV12-3 or TRBV12-4 and TRBJ1-5; a weak D match, TRBD1 (5 bases). This CDR3 has 16 amino acids. Trimming stripped 5 bases from V and 1 base from J, with 15 bases between. This chain's CDR3 is CASSPGEGSSNQPQHF. CDR3 in DNA: TGTGCCAGCAGTCCGGGGGAAGGATCGAGCAATCAGCCCCAGCATTTT.

The J gene is TRBJ2-5, the V gene TRBV14; D call uncertain. Germline lookup yields CDR1 SGHDN and CDR2 FVKESK. This CDR3 has 15 residues. The V gene lost 1 base and the J gene lost 5 bases, with 14 bases spanning the gap. The CDR3: CASSQGPSSFETQYF. The CDR3 DNA reads as TGTGCCAGCAGCCAAGGACCCAGCAGTTTCGAGACCCAGTACTTC.

This chain uses TRBV29-1 with TRBJ1-5, with 8 bases matching TRBD1. V gave up 4 bases and J gave up 2 bases; unmatched junction bases: 13. In germline, CDR1 is SQVTM, CDR2 ANQGSEA. CDR3 length: 17 amino acids. CDR3 DNA: TGCAGCGTTGCAACCCAGACAGGGGTTGGCGGCAATCAGCCCCAGCATTTT. Its protein product is CSVATQTGVGGNQPQHF.

This clonotype was counted many times. The chain carries TRBV5-1 and TRBJ2-3; 9 bases agree with TRBD1. The CDR3 has 15 residues. Germline V gene lookup returns CDR1 SGHRS and CDR2 YFSETQ. V lost 1 base, J lost 2 bases, and 2 bases stayed unmatched. CDR3 nucleotides: TGCGCCAGCAGCTTGCGGGACAGGGACACAGATACGCAGTATTTT. It encodes CASSLRDRDTDTQYF.

V usage is TRBV20-1 and J usage is TRBJ2-1, with 8 bases aligning to TRBD2. Per the germline V gene, CDR1 is DFQATT and CDR2 is SNEGSKA (reference sequence). V shed 0 bases and J 7 bases; nucleotides not matched to a gene: 11. There are 16 residues in the CDR3. CDR3 amino acids: CSARDHGTSWANEQFF. CDR3 DNA: TGCAGTGCTAGAGATCATGGGACTAGTTGGGCGAATGAGCAGTTCTTC.

The chain has TRBV7-2 and TRBJ2-7; the D gene is possibly TRBD2 (6 bases). Trimming cost V 2 bases and J 4 bases, with 12 bases left between them. Germline-derived CDR1 and CDR2 are SGHTA and FQGNSA. The length of the CDR3 is 14 residues. As DNA, the CDR3 is TGTGCCAGCAGCTTATCTCGGGGGACGTACGAGCAGTACTTC. It specifies CASSLSRGTYEQYF.

V and J are TRBV20-1 and TRBJ1-2; 8 nucleotides match TRBD1. CDR3 length equals 15 residues. V trimming: 6 bases; J trimming: 7 bases; junction bases outside the gene matches: 16. Germline assignment: CDR1 DFQATT and CDR2 SNEGSKA (reference sequence). DNA of the CDR3: TGCAGTGCCAGGGACAGGACCTCTACCCCGGGTGGCTACACCTTC. This gives the protein CSARDRTSTPGGYTF.

Concerning this clonotype itself: One end of the junction varies from germline; a read error may be responsible. The chain links TRBV5-1 to TRBJ2-7; D not resolved. CDR3 length: 13 residues. Germline V gene sequence: CDR1 SGHRS, CDR2 YFSETQ. The CDR3 sequence is CASSLGKPYEQYF. The CDR3 DNA reads as TGTGCCAGCAGCCTGGGGAAACCCTACGAGCAGTACTTC.

The rearrangement links TRBV7-2 to TRBJ2-2; D gene uncertain. Germline-derived CDR1 and CDR2 are SGHTA and FQGNSA. V was cut by 2 bases and J by 10 bases, with 11 bases left in between. CDR3 size: 13 residues. The CDR3 sequence is CASSLSFPAELFF. Here the CDR3 DNA reads TGTGCCAGCAGCTTATCCTTCCCGGCGGAGCTGTTTTTT. Supplemented by reference TRBV7-2 and TRBJ2-2, the full variable domain reads GAGVSQSPSNKVTEKGKDVELRCDPISGHTALYWYRQSLGQGLEFLIYFQGNSAPDKSGLPSDRFSAERTGGSVSTLTIQRTQQEDSAVYLCASSLSFPAELFFGEGSRLTVL.

This clonotype occurred many times. The V and J genes are TRBV5-1 and TRBJ2-3, with D possibly being TRBD2 (7 bases). Germline V lookup: CDR1 SGHRS, CDR2 YFSETQ. The V gene lost 4 bases and the J gene lost 3 bases, with 21 bases spanning the gap. The CDR3 runs 17 residues. The CDR3 sequence: CASSREGRGMRTDTQYF. CDR3 nucleotide sequence: TGCGCCAGCAGCCGCGAGGGGAGGGGGATGAGGACAGATACGCAGTATTTT.

In this sample, this clonotype turned up a few times. This rearrangement joins TRBV12-3 or TRBV12-4 to TRBJ1-6; tentative D call: TRBD1 (6 bases). This CDR3 is built from 14 residues. Trimming left V 3 bases short and J 10 bases short, with 13 bases between. CDR3 loop: CASSFARGGSPLHF. The DNA for the CDR3 is TGTGCCAGCAGTTTCGCCAGGGGAGGATCACCCCTCCACTTT.

V is TRBV29-1 and J is TRBJ1-1, with unresolved D. Germline CDR1 SQVTM, CDR2 ANQGSEA. V lost 6 bases and J 2 bases, leaving 1 base between the germline ends. This CDR3 spans 9 amino acids. The CDR3 region is CSVNTEAFF. The CDR3 bases are TGCAGCGTAAACACTGAAGCTTTCTTT.

The sample holds a few counts of this clonotype. The J gene is TRBJ2-7, the V gene TRBV20-1, with D tentatively TRBD1 (5 bases). Trimming took off 6 bases at V and 0 bases at J, with 9 bases between the two ends. The CDR3 contains 12 residues. Germline lookup yields CDR1 DFQATT and CDR2 SNEGSKA (reference sequence). CDR3 loop: CSAYDSSYEQYF. The CDR3 DNA follows: TGCAGTGCCTACGACAGCTCCTACGAGCAGTACTTC.

This sequence joins TRBV20-1 and TRBJ2-5; TRBD1 might be the D (7 bases). CDR1 and CDR2 (germline): DFQATT, SNEGSKA (reference sequence). CDR3 size: 14 residues. Deletions cut 5 bases from V and 2 bases from J, with 15 bases between. The CDR3 region is CSAFPRGAQETQYF. The CDR3 DNA reads TGCAGTGCTTTCCCCAGGGGGGCACAAGAGACCCAGTACTTC.

This clonotype was observed at least ten times. J is TRBJ2-2 and V is TRBV20-1; 9 bases agree with TRBD2. CDR3 length equals 15 residues. V trimming: 0 bases; J trimming: 4 bases; junction bases outside the gene matches: 3. Germline values: CDR1 DFQATT, CDR2 SNEGSKA (reference sequence). The CDR3 loop is CSAREGGRGTGELFF. As DNA, the CDR3 is TGCAGTGCTAGAGAGGGCGGGAGGGGCACCGGGGAGCTGTTTTTT.